The 19 T cell receptor beta chains below all came from one sample that was sequenced in a study of blood T cell repertoires in COVID-19. The protocol was immunoSEQ multiplex PCR, while the TCRdb copy is restricted to in-frame clones and leaves out a portion. The sample yields tens of thousands of clones, about 86% seen once. Sequencing used peripheral blood. These receptors were taken from a man older than 75 with acute or convalescent COVID-19.

This clone was observed a few times. The V and J genes are TRBV6-2 or TRBV6-3 and TRBJ1-2; a possible D gene is TRBD1 (5 bases). Trimming stripped 0 bases from V and 5 bases from J, with 10 bases between. Per germline, CDR1 MNHEY and CDR2 SVGEGT. This CDR3 has 14 residues. CDR3 DNA: TGTGCCAGCAGTTACTCGACCCGGACATATGGCTACACCTTC. Translation: CASSYSTRTYGYTF.

The CDR3 nucleotides are TGTGCCAGCTCATCGGGACAGGGGGGTAGCACAGATACGCAGTATTTT. Translating it yields CASSSGQGGSTDTQYF. The rearrangement joins TRBV18 to TRBJ2-3, with 11 bases identical to TRBD1. The ends lost 5 bases at V and 0 bases at J; junction bases unmatched: 4. The CDR3 has 16 amino acids. Germline values: CDR1 KGHSH, CDR2 LQKENI.

The sample holds many counts of this clone. The CDR3 DNA is TGTGCCAGCAGGCGGGAGGCCTCCTACAATGAGCAGTTCTTC. It encodes CASRREASYNEQFF. The chain carries TRBV27 and TRBJ2-1; 8 bases are a match to TRBD2. The V gene end was trimmed by 6 bases and the J gene end by 0 bases; junction bases not matched to a gene: 1. Germline CDR1 MNHEY, CDR2 SMNVEV (reference sequence). The CDR3 length is 14 residues.

The chain links TRBV28 to TRBJ1-5; 7 bases align to TRBD1. V lost 5 bases to trimming and J lost 5 bases; unmatched junction nucleotides: 6. The CDR3 covers 14 residues. Germline CDR1 reads MDHEN; CDR2 reads SYDVKM. Written as DNA, the CDR3 is TGTGCCAGCAGTACCGGGACAGCCTATCAGCCCCAGCATTTT. It yields the protein CASSTGTAYQPQHF.

The V call is TRBV7-2, the J call TRBJ2-1; 10 nucleotides match TRBD2. Trimming cost V 5 bases and J 3 bases; bases outside gene matches: 10. This CDR3 contains 17 residues. Germline CDR1 and CDR2: SGHTA and FQGNSA. Here the CDR3 DNA reads TGTGCCAGCAGCCCCACTAAGCTAGCGGGAGTCTACAATGAGCAGTTCTTC. Residues: CASSPTKLAGVYNEQFF.

J is TRBJ1-3 and V is TRBV5-1; 9 bases line up with TRBD1. The germline gives CDR1 SGHRS, CDR2 YFSETQ. The CDR3 spans 15 residues. V shed 4 bases and J 4 bases; nucleotides not matched to a gene: 6. The CDR3 DNA reads TGCGCCAGCAGCCAGGGGACAGGGTTCGGAAACACCATATATTTT. Its translation is CASSQGTGFGNTIYF.

This chain joins TRBV9 and TRBJ2-7; TRBD1 is a possible D gene (6 bases). Germline CDR1 is SGDLS and CDR2 is YYNGEE. The CDR3 has 13 residues. Trimming took 4 bases from V and 6 from J, leaving 14 bases between them. CDR3 region: CASSLYSGAEQYF. The DNA for the CDR3 is TGTGCCAGCAGCCTATACTCAGGGGCCGAGCAGTACTTC.

This clone has more than one count but fewer than ten. The chain is built from TRBV7-9 and TRBJ2-7; 7 nucleotides agree with TRBD1. V lost 6 bases to trimming and J lost 2 bases; unmatched junction nucleotides: 7. CDR3 size: 14 residues. Germline lookup yields CDR1 SEHNR and CDR2 FQNEAQ (reference sequence). In nucleotides, the CDR3 is TGTGCCAGCAGAGGGACAGCTAAAACCTACGAGCAGTACTTC. Translating it yields CASRGTAKTYEQYF.

The CDR3 region has the DNA TGCGCCAGCAGCTCCCTTGGGACAGGGGGCGGCTACACCTTC. Its translation: CASSSLGTGGGYTF. The V call is TRBV5-1, the J call TRBJ1-2; 12 bases agree with TRBD1. The junction had 5 bases not matched to a gene; V was cut back by 3 bases and J by 8 bases. Germline CDR1 reads SGHRS; CDR2 reads YFSETQ. The CDR3 extends over 14 amino acids.

This rearrangement joins TRBV10-2 to TRBJ2-1, with 11 bases lining up with TRBD2. The J segment lost 5 bases and the V segment lost 3 bases, leaving 6 bases of the junction unmatched. Germline loops: CDR1 WSHSY, CDR2 SAAADI. The CDR3 spans 16 residues. The CDR3 reads CASSDIAGGFNNEQFF. The CDR3 DNA reads as TGCGCCAGCAGTGATATAGCGGGAGGGTTCAACAATGAGCAGTTCTTC.

The chain is built from TRBV28 and TRBJ1-1; weak D call: TRBD1 (5 bases). The CDR3 is 13 residues long. Germline-derived CDR1 and CDR2 are MDHEN and SYDVKM. Trimming stripped 1 base from V and 6 bases from J, with 9 bases between. The CDR3 sequence is CASSLSGTAEAFF. CDR3 nucleotides: TGTGCCAGCAGTTTATCAGGGACTGCTGAAGCTTTCTTT.

This clone was seen once. In DNA form, the CDR3 reads TGCGCCAGCAGCGTGAGGACAACTCAAGAGACCCAGTACTTC. Amino acid sequence: CASSVRTTQETQYF. This chain joins TRBV5-1 and TRBJ2-5; possibly TRBD1 for D (5 bases). There are 14 residues in the CDR3. The ends were cut back, 4 bases at V and 2 bases at J, with 12 bases in the middle. Germline V lookup: CDR1 SGHRS, CDR2 YFSETQ.

The chain recombines TRBV6-5 with TRBJ2-1; 11 positions match TRBD2. Germline trimming cut 6 bases from V and 6 bases from J; bases unmatched to any gene: 7. The CDR3 loop spans 15 amino acids. Germline CDR1 and CDR2: MNHEY and SVGAGI. This chain's CDR3 is CASRPLAGGANEQFF. CDR3 DNA sequence: TGTGCCAGCAGGCCTCTAGCGGGAGGTGCCAATGAGCAGTTCTTC.

V gene TRBV18 combines with J gene TRBJ2-7, with TRBD2 matching 10 bases. The CDR3 spans 15 residues. The germline V gene has CDR1 KGHSH and CDR2 LQKENI. Losses at the gene ends were 2 bases for V and 3 bases for J; bases not matched to a gene: 4. CDR3 sequence: CASSPGASGGYEQYF. The CDR3 nucleotides read TGTGCCAGCTCACCAGGGGCTAGCGGGGGCTACGAGCAGTACTTC.

This chain links TRBV28 with TRBJ2-6; D is undetermined. CDR1 MDHEN and CDR2 SYDVKM come from the germline V gene. The CDR3 has 15 amino acids. Trimming pared 10 bases from V and 0 bases from J, leaving 13 bases between. The CDR3 coding sequence is TGTGCCACCTACCCGACGGGCTCTGGGGCCAACGTCCTGACTTTC. This sequence encodes CATYPTGSGANVLTF.

V is TRBV7-9 and J is TRBJ1-2; TRBD1 matches at 12 bases. Unmatched junction bases numbered 9, after V lost 5 bases and J lost 8 bases. The CDR3 is 15 amino acids. Germline assignment: CDR1 SEHNR and CDR2 FQNEAQ (reference sequence). The CDR3 sequence is CASSPGTGGAPGYTF. DNA for the CDR3: TGTGCCAGCAGCCCTGGGACAGGGGGCGCCCCGGGCTACACCTTC. The whole variable domain, remainder taken from reference TRBV7-9 and TRBJ1-2, is DTGVSQNPRHKITKRGQNVTFRCDPISEHNRLYWYRQTLGQGPEFLTYFQNEAQLEKSRLLSDRFSAERPKGSFSTLEIQRTEQGDSAMYLCASSPGTGGAPGYTFGSGTRLTVV.

This sequence joins TRBV14 and TRBJ2-1; D is undetermined. Germline V CDR1 and CDR2: SGHDN, FVKESK. V was pared by 3 bases and J by 6 bases, with 12 bases between. The CDR3 loop spans 14 amino acids. Written as DNA, the CDR3 is TGTGCCAGCAGCCACCGAACAGTCTTCAATGAGCAGTTCTTC. It is translated as CASSHRTVFNEQFF.

The V gene is TRBV7-9, the J gene TRBJ2-7, with TRBD1 as a possible D gene (6 bases). The CDR3 has 14 amino acids. Germline assignment: CDR1 SEHNR and CDR2 FQNEAQ (reference sequence). Trimming pared 4 bases from V and 0 bases from J, leaving 10 bases between. The CDR3 protein is CASSWDKNSYEQYF. The CDR3 nucleotides are TGTGCCAGCAGCTGGGACAAAAACTCCTACGAGCAGTACTTC.

The CDR3 reads CASSSQGGDQPQHF. The CDR3 coding sequence is TGTGCCAGCTCATCACAGGGCGGGGATCAGCCCCAGCATTTT. This rearrangement joins TRBV18 to TRBJ1-5, with D perhaps TRBD1 (6 bases). The CDR3 sequence is 14 residues long. Germline CDR1 reads KGHSH; CDR2 reads LQKENI. V shed 5 bases and J shed 5 bases, with 13 bases lying between them.